These 32 T cell receptor beta chains originate from one sample sequenced in a study of blood T cell repertoires in COVID-19. Here immunoSEQ multiplex PCR was the method, and the copy in TCRdb shows in-frame clones only, minus some. The sample includes about 81,000 clones, approximately 89% seen only once; the top ten take 9.5% to 15%. The source material was peripheral blood. These receptors were collected from a man aged 65 to 79 with active or convalescent COVID-19.

This sequence joins TRBV7-7 and TRBJ2-1; 7 nucleotides match TRBD1. This CDR3 is 16 amino acids long. Looked up from germline, CDR1 is SSHAT and CDR2 is FNYEAQ (reference sequence). With V trimmed by 7 bases and J by 10 bases, 19 bases remained unmatched. The CDR3 DNA sequence: TGTGCCAGCACTACCGAGCCCGGGACAGCTCCCGGGGAGCAGTTCTTC. This sequence encodes CASTTEPGTAPGEQFF.

This clone was counted a single time. The chain uses TRBV5-1 and TRBJ2-1; D is undetermined. The V gene's germline CDR1 is SGHRS and CDR2 YFSETQ. CDR3 length: 13 amino acids. Trimming took 3 bases from V and 4 from J, leaving 8 bases between them. The CDR3 region is CASSSPGYNEQFF. The CDR3 nucleotides are TGCGCCAGCAGCTCCCCGGGTTACAATGAGCAGTTCTTC.

The V and J genes are TRBV18 and TRBJ2-2; a possible D gene is TRBD1 (5 bases). Germline loops: CDR1 KGHSH, CDR2 LQKENI. Trimming took 2 bases from V and 5 from J, leaving 12 bases between them. This CDR3 has 15 amino acids. The CDR3, as DNA: TGTGCCAGCTCACCATCCAGGGTGGATACCGGGGAGCTGTTTTTT. Translating it yields CASSPSRVDTGELFF.

V usage is TRBV7-2 and J usage is TRBJ1-6, with D maybe TRBD1 (5 bases). Germline-derived CDR1 and CDR2 are SGHTA and FQGNSA. The length of the CDR3 is 13 residues. V lost 5 bases, J lost 7 bases, and 9 bases lay in between. CDR3 sequence reads: CASSPQGNSPLHF. As DNA, the CDR3 is TGTGCCAGCAGCCCTCAGGGAAATTCACCCCTCCACTTT.

This chain uses TRBV29-1 with TRBJ1-2; maybe TRBD1 (6 bases). The CDR3 contains 12 residues. The ends were cut back, 7 bases at V and 5 bases at J, with 14 bases in the middle. Per the germline V gene, CDR1 is SQVTM and CDR2 is ANQGSEA. The CDR3 sequence is CSGVGQTYGYTF. CDR3 bases: TGCAGCGGCGTGGGACAAACTTATGGCTACACCTTC.

This clone appeared once. The V gene is TRBV6-6, the J gene TRBJ1-4; a possible D gene is TRBD1 (5 bases). Trimming took 8 bases from V and 5 from J, leaving 9 bases between them. This CDR3 has 12 amino acids. In germline, CDR1 is MNHNY, CDR2 SVGAGI (reference sequence). The CDR3 spells CASRGGNEKLFF. CDR3 sequence (DNA): TGTGCCAGCCGGGGGGGAAATGAAAAACTGTTTTTT.

A single count supports this clone. The genes are TRBV11-3 and TRBJ2-7; unclear D gene. The CDR3 totals 14 residues. V gave up 3 bases and J gave up 7 bases, with 16 bases separating them. Germline V gene data show CDR1 as SGHNT and CDR2 as YENEEA. CDR3 in amino acids: CASSLRGKSEEQYF. CDR3 nucleotides: TGTGCCAGCAGCTTGCGAGGAAAATCAGAGGAGCAGTACTTC.

This chain joins TRBV20-1 and TRBJ2-7; tentative D call: TRBD2 (6 bases). V dropped 3 bases and J dropped 6 bases, with 21 bases sitting between them. Germline values: CDR1 DFQATT, CDR2 SNEGSKA (reference sequence). The CDR3 sequence is 15 residues long. CDR3 sequence: CSASHPRGNFREQYF. CDR3 coding DNA: TGCAGTGCTAGTCACCCCCGGGGGAACTTCCGCGAGCAGTACTTC.

The J gene is TRBJ1-2, the V gene TRBV28; 9 bases fit TRBD1. Germline V CDR1 and CDR2: MDHEN, SYDVKM. This CDR3 is 14 amino acids long. V was clipped by 9 bases and J by 2 bases; unmatched bases: 7. DNA of the CDR3: TGTGCCAGTTTAGAGGGACAGGGAAACTATGGCTACACCTTC. It yields the protein CASLEGQGNYGYTF.

This sequence joins TRBV7-2 and TRBJ2-1; 10 nucleotides agree with TRBD2. V shed 3 bases, J shed 6 bases, and the junction held 11 bases outside the gene matches. CDR1 is SGHTA, CDR2 FQGNSA, per germline. This CDR3 is 17 amino acids long. DNA of the CDR3: TGTGCCAGCAGCTTTGGGACTAGCGCGGCCCTTAGCAATGAGCAGTTCTTC. Translation gives CASSFGTSAALSNEQFF.

CDR3 sequence reads: CASSLDSRDTEAFF. The CDR3 nucleotides read TGTGCCAGCAGTTTAGATTCCAGGGACACTGAAGCTTTCTTT. The V gene is TRBV6-6, the J gene TRBJ1-1; D is perhaps TRBD1 (5 bases). This CDR3 is built from 14 residues. Between the trimmed V and J ends, which lost 4 bases and 3 bases, there was a span of 12 bases. Germline-derived CDR1 and CDR2 are MNHNY and SVGAGI (reference sequence).

The chain joins TRBV6-1 to TRBJ1-5; D unclear. Per the germline V gene, CDR1 is MNHNS and CDR2 is SASEGT. Trimming pared 0 bases from V and 1 base from J, leaving 7 bases between. The CDR3 is made up of 15 amino acids. For the CDR3, the DNA is TGTGCCAGCAGTGAAGCGCTTCTAAGCAATCAGCCCCAGCATTTT. Its translation is CASSEALLSNQPQHF.

The chain is built from TRBV18 and TRBJ1-2; D is undetermined. Germline loops: CDR1 KGHSH, CDR2 LQKENI. The CDR3 is 15 amino acids. Trimming pared 2 bases from V and 7 bases from J, leaving 17 bases between. The CDR3 nucleotides read TGTGCCAGCTCACCAGTTTCGGGGAGGGTCGTTGGCTACACCTTC. Translation gives CASSPVSGRVVGYTF.

The genes are TRBV6-6 and TRBJ1-6; 8 bases align to TRBD1. The CDR3 totals 17 residues. Looked up from germline, CDR1 is MNHNY and CDR2 is SVGAGI (reference sequence). After removal of 5 bases from V and 8 bases from J, the junction contained 14 bases not matched to a gene. The CDR3 region is CASSPFGQGSSYSPLHF. The CDR3 nucleotides are TGTGCCAGCAGTCCCTTCGGACAGGGATCGTCCTATTCACCCCTCCACTTT.

The J gene is TRBJ2-7, the V gene TRBV5-3; 8 bases are shared with TRBD2. TRBV5-3 is filed as an ORF, its function uncertain. V dropped 2 bases and J dropped 3; count of bases not matched to a gene: 4. The CDR3 runs 14 residues. CDR3 loop: CARSFGAGDYEQYF. Written as DNA, the CDR3 is TGTGCCAGAAGCTTCGGAGCGGGGGACTACGAGCAGTACTTC.

The chain uses TRBV6-5 and TRBJ1-1; D is unresolved. The V and J ends lost 5 bases and 1 base respectively, with 11 bases between them. CDR3 size: 14 residues. The germline V gene encodes CDR1 MNHEY and CDR2 SVGAGI. CDR3 in DNA: TGTGCCAGCAGTCTGATACCGGGGAACACTGAAGCTTTCTTT. Residues: CASSLIPGNTEAFF.

The rearrangement uses TRBV5-8 and TRBJ1-5; 10 bases match TRBD1. This CDR3 is built from 17 residues. The J segment lost 3 bases and the V segment lost 0 bases, leaving 6 bases of the junction unmatched. Germline CDR1 reads SGHTS; CDR2 reads YDEGEE. This CDR3 is CASSLGRGQGDNQPQHF. In DNA, the CDR3 is TGTGCCAGCAGCTTGGGTCGTGGACAGGGGGACAATCAGCCCCAGCATTTT. The full variable domain, its missing parts supplied by reference TRBV5-8 and TRBJ1-5, is EAGVTQSPTHLIKTRGQQATLRCSPISGHTSVYWYQQALGLGLQFLLWYDEGEERNRGNFPPRFSGRQFPNYSSELNVNALELEDSALYLCASSLGRGQGDNQPQHFGDGTRLSIL.

This clone was observed once. The V and J genes are TRBV3-1 (or the pseudogene TRBV3-2) and TRBJ1-1, with D possibly matching TRBD1 (6 bases). Germline values: CDR1 LGHDT, CDR2 YNNKEL (reference sequence). V gave up 4 bases and J gave up 5 bases, with 8 bases separating them. CDR3 length equals 12 residues. This CDR3 reads CASSPRGTEAFF. CDR3 sequence (DNA): TGTGCCAGCAGCCCAAGGGGGACTGAAGCTTTCTTT.

V usage is TRBV19 and J usage is TRBJ1-2; D possibly corresponds to TRBD1 (5 bases). The CDR3 loop spans 14 amino acids. Trimming shortened V by 7 bases and J by 3 bases, and 15 bases separated the two germline ends. Germline V gene lookup returns CDR1 LNHDA and CDR2 SQIVND (reference sequence). CDR3 amino acids: CASTPPQVHYGYTF. DNA for the CDR3: TGTGCCAGTACCCCACCACAGGTCCACTATGGCTACACCTTC. Variable domain in full (rest from reference TRBV19 and TRBJ1-2): DGGITQSPKYLFRKEGQNVTLSCEQNLNHDAMYWYRQDPGQGLRLIYYSQIVNDFQKGDIAEGYSVSREKKESFPLTVTSAQKNPTAFYLCASTPPQVHYGYTFGSGTRLTVV.

This chain connects TRBV2 to TRBJ1-5; the D is unclear. Trimming cost V 5 bases and J 7 bases, with 12 bases left between them. CDR3 length equals 13 residues. Germline assignment: CDR1 SNHLY and CDR2 FYNNEI. In DNA, the CDR3 is TGTGCCAGCAGTACGGGAAGCCACCAGCCCCAGCATTTT. Its protein is CASSTGSHQPQHF. The full variable domain, rest sourced from reference TRBV2 and TRBJ1-5, is EPEVTQTPSHQVTQMGQEVILRCVPISNHLYFYWYRQILGQKVEFLVSFYNNEISEKSEIFDDQFSVERPDGSNFTLKIRSTKLEDSAMYFCASSTGSHQPQHFGDGTRLSIL.

The V gene is TRBV5-6, the J gene TRBJ2-6; maybe TRBD2 (6 bases). Trimming left V 0 bases short and J 2 bases short, with 9 bases between. The CDR3 runs to 16 residues. The germline CDR1 and CDR2 sequences are SGHDT and YYEEEE. CDR3 nucleotides: TGTGCCAGCAGCTTGGTCGGGGGAGCTGGGGCCAACGTCCTGACTTTC. Protein product: CASSLVGGAGANVLTF.

In this sample, this clone turned up once. V and J are TRBV5-1 and TRBJ2-5; D unresolved. The CDR3 consists of 14 residues. Germline CDR1 SGHRS, CDR2 YFSETQ. The germline V and J ends were trimmed by 5 bases and 4 bases, with 15 bases remaining between them. The CDR3 region is CASRPGLMGETQYF. The CDR3 bases are TGCGCCAGCAGACCAGGCCTCATGGGAGAGACCCAGTACTTC.

The chain uses TRBV6-6 and TRBJ1-6; possible D gene TRBD1, 6 bases. From germline, CDR1 is MNHNY and CDR2 SVGAGI (reference sequence). This CDR3 spans 16 amino acids. V dropped 0 bases and J dropped 13 bases, with 19 bases sitting between them. The CDR3 nucleotides read TGTGCCAGCAGTTACTCGAGACAGGCCCCCGGTGATCCCCTCCACTTT. It yields the protein CASSYSRQAPGDPLHF.

J is TRBJ1-3 and V is TRBV30; tentatively, D is TRBD1 (5 bases). V was cut by 8 bases and J by 0 bases, with 11 bases left in between. CDR1 and CDR2 (germline): GTSNPN, SVGIG (reference sequence). CDR3 size: 13 residues. The CDR3, as DNA: TGTGCCCGAGACAGTGGCTCTGGAAACACCATATATTTT. This codes for CARDSGSGNTIYF.

This clone was detected once. The genes are TRBV5-4 and TRBJ1-4; D is ambiguous. CDR1 and CDR2 (germline): SGHNT, YYREEE (reference sequence). The CDR3 extends over 15 amino acids. V lost 3 bases and J lost 2, with 11 bases in between. The CDR3 DNA is TGTGCCAGCAGCTCGAAGGACTCTACTAATGAAAAACTGTTTTTT. This encodes CASSSKDSTNEKLFF.

This sequence joins TRBV7-8 and TRBJ2-7, with D possibly TRBD2 on 6 matching bases. Germline-derived CDR1 and CDR2 are SGHVS and FQNEAQ. This CDR3 is 16 amino acids long. The ends were cut back, 5 bases at V and 0 bases at J, with 17 bases in the middle. The CDR3 spells CASSPRSIGSSYEQYF. As DNA, the CDR3 is TGTGCCAGCAGCCCAAGGAGTATCGGGAGCTCCTACGAGCAGTACTTC.

The CDR3 region has the DNA TGCGCCAGCAGCTTGGAGAACAGGGGGACTGAAGCTTTCTTT. Translated: CASSLENRGTEAFF. This sequence joins TRBV5-1 and TRBJ1-1, with 8 bases aligning to TRBD1. The V segment lost 0 bases and the J segment 5 bases; nucleotides outside the gene matches: 3. The CDR3 covers 14 residues. Germline CDR1 and CDR2: SGHRS and YFSETQ. Drawing the rest from reference TRBV5-1 and TRBJ1-1, the complete variable domain is KAGVTQTPRYLIKTRGQQVTLSCSPISGHRSVSWYQQTPGQGLQFLFEYFSETQRNKGNFPGRFSGRQFSNSRSEMNVSTLELGDSALYLCASSLENRGTEAFFGQGTRLTVV.

The V gene is TRBV6-6, the J gene TRBJ1-3; D remains unclear. The CDR3 has 15 residues. CDR1 and CDR2 from the germline V gene are MNHNY and SVGAGI (reference sequence). V was shortened by 7 bases and J by 3 bases, with 16 bases between the two germline ends. CDR3 in DNA: TGTGCCAGCACCGACCGACAACGAGTTGGAAACACCATATATTTT. Protein: CASTDRQRVGNTIYF.

The chain carries TRBV6-2 or TRBV6-3 and TRBJ1-1; no clear D. This CDR3 has 15 residues. Trimming took 2 bases from V and 2 from J, leaving 12 bases between them. The V gene's germline CDR1 is MNHEY and CDR2 SVGEGT. For the CDR3, the DNA is TGTGCCAGCAGTTACCCTAGAGGCCCAAACACTGAAGCTTTCTTT. This codes for CASSYPRGPNTEAFF.

The chain couples TRBV7-2 to TRBJ2-3; no clear D. The CDR3 covers 14 residues. Trimming shortened V by 1 base and J by 5 bases, and 10 bases separated the two germline ends. Germline V lookup: CDR1 SGHTA, CDR2 FQGNSA. The CDR3 reads CASSLDAGRDTQYF. The CDR3 nucleotides are TGTGCCAGCAGCTTAGATGCAGGTAGAGATACGCAGTATTTT.

The chain has TRBV27 and TRBJ2-7, with 7 bases aligning to TRBD1. The J segment lost 3 bases and the V segment lost 3 bases, leaving 2 bases of the junction unmatched. CDR3 size: 13 residues. Germline loops: CDR1 MNHEY, CDR2 SMNVEV (reference sequence). CDR3 DNA: TGTGCCAGCAGTTTCGACAGGGACTACGAGCAGTACTTC. Translated, it gives CASSFDRDYEQYF.

The gene calls are TRBV5-1 and TRBJ2-5, with 12 bases matching TRBD1. Trimming removed 4 bases from V and 5 bases from J; junction bases left unmatched: 9. The CDR3 has 16 amino acids. CDR1 SGHRS and CDR2 YFSETQ come from the germline V gene. The CDR3: CASSVVPGQGAETQYF. CDR3 coding DNA: TGCGCCAGCAGCGTTGTCCCGGGACAGGGGGCTGAGACCCAGTACTTC. The full variable domain, its missing parts supplied by reference TRBV5-1 and TRBJ2-5, is KAGVTQTPRYLIKTRGQQVTLSCSPISGHRSVSWYQQTPGQGLQFLFEYFSETQRNKGNFPGRFSGRQFSNSRSEMNVSTLELGDSALYLCASSVVPGQGAETQYFGPGTRLLVL.